This is a list of T cell receptor beta chains from one sample in a study of T-cell reconstitution after alpha-beta-depleted transplantation in children. Each CDR3 protein is one row after TCRdb ran MiXCR on the PCR reads. The table lists 700,000 or so distinct CDR3 sequences, around 13% of them singletons. Material: PBMCs, obtained before TCRalphabeta/CD19-depleted stem cell transplant. The receptor source for this set is a girl aged 2 to 10 with congenital amegakaryocytic thrombocytopenia, due to receive a stem cell transplant. The CDR3 runs from the conserved cysteine through the conserved F or W. Each record gives: J gene, V gene, CDR3 protein.

TRBJ2-7 | TRBV10-3 | CAISESGRELTYEQYF
TRBJ2-7 | TRBV20-1 | CSATLGSYEQYF
TRBJ2-4 | TRBV27 | CASKISGSGANIQYF
TRBJ2-3 | TRBV30 | CAWSVFGADTQYF
TRBJ1-2 | TRBV2 | CASRPGESHGYTF
TRBJ2-7 | TRBV5-7 | CASTWANRHEQYF
TRBJ2-1 | TRBV5-4 | CASSLLGVNNEQFF
TRBJ1-4 | TRBV29-1 | CSALSGEYMFF
TRBJ2-1 | TRBV11-1 | CASSLGPPPYNEQFF
TRBJ1-3 | TRBV29-1 | CSARDRGQGDTIYF
TRBJ1-4 | TRBV20-1 | CSATRQEGNYNEKLFF
TRBJ2-7 | TRBV20-1 | CSSHGTGAYEQYF
TRBJ1-1 | TRBV10-2 | CASSDSAMNTEAFF
TRBJ2-2 | TRBV5-1 | CASSPIGGTGELFF
TRBJ2-1 | TRBV20-1 | CSARPASGSFNEQFF
TRBJ2-3 | TRBV20-1 | CSVEPIPLPDTQYF
TRBJ2-2 | TRBV2 | CASRTGRNGELFF
TRBJ2-1 | TRBV11-2 | CASRGDRGGRNEQFF
TRBJ2-1 | TRBV19 | CASSSVGALRNEQFF
TRBJ2-3 | TRBV5-4 | CASSLDPPLAGGTWTDTQYF
TRBJ1-5 | TRBV15 | CATSMDRGRSQPQHF
TRBJ2-2 | TRBV29-1 | CSVQSRGRENTGELFF
TRBJ2-5 | TRBV7-9 | CASSRQGKQETQYF
TRBJ2-1 | TRBV20-1 | CSARDSGLADYNEQFF
TRBJ2-7 | TRBV15 | CATSRDLTGRSYEQYF
TRBJ2-7 | TRBV24-1 | CATSDKGCPYEQYF
TRBJ1-6 | TRBV12-3/TRBV12-4 | CASTPTGNHSPLHF
TRBJ2-1 | TRBV11-1 | CASSLRGVEQFF
TRBJ2-2 | TRBV24-1 | CATSDLRSGTNTGELFF
TRBJ2-7 | TRBV11-2 | CASRTTDSYEQYF
TRBJ1-3 | TRBV12-3/TRBV12-4 | CASRDTGTGAGNTIYF
TRBJ2-1 | TRBV20-1 | CSAQRGTSGRFLINEQFF
TRBJ1-3 | TRBV7-9 | CASSSDRPGNTIYF
TRBJ2-7 | TRBV7-8 | CASSLPYGVEQYF
TRBJ2-7 | TRBV30 | CAWSVGTGVRYEQYF
TRBJ2-5 | TRBV4-1 | CASSLRSGDGETQYF
TRBJ2-6 | TRBV15 | CATSRAGSGANVLTF
TRBJ2-1 | TRBV20-1 | CSAPRDLSEQFF
TRBJ2-6 | TRBV30 | CAWSVLGLAGPSGANVLTF
TRBJ1-1 | TRBV5-1 | CASRLGQVDTEAFF
TRBJ2-3 | TRBV29-1 | CSATTDTVNTDTQYF
TRBJ2-7 | TRBV20-1 | CSAHPVDREDEQYF
TRBJ2-7 | TRBV11-2 | CASSLVDRGQYEQYF
TRBJ2-2 | TRBV4-2 | CASSQDSLRELFF
TRBJ2-7 | TRBV12-5 | CASGPTRGPEQYF
TRBJ2-7 | TRBV4-1 | CASSQGWRSYEQYF
TRBJ2-1 | TRBV9 | CASSVLSGSGSGEQFF
TRBJ2-5 | TRBV5-1 | CASSPVASGYQETQYF
TRBJ2-1 | TRBV20-1 | CSATGTSGSFEQFF
TRBJ1-1 | TRBV29-1 | CSVWGAFMNTEAFF
TRBJ2-1 | TRBV5-4 | CASSLARGGGNEQFF
TRBJ2-2 | TRBV20-1 | CSARSGSLYTGELFF
TRBJ2-1 | TRBV9 | CASSVAGVTSGLTYNEQFF